What follows describes a single T cell receptor (beta chain). The source of the sample is a study of spatial heterogeneity in lung cancer. Overall study context: Detected sequences consistently included more beta-chain ones than alpha-chain ones.

MiXCR, run by TCRdb on the 5' RACE reads, gives a single entry per CDR3 protein. The sample consists of some 47,000 distinct CDR3 sequences, 6% to 9% of them appearing once. This sample's time point: sample taken at primary tumor resection. Whole RNA from tumor, nontumor lung or frozen PBMC was sequenced unsorted. CDR1 and CDR2 (germline): SGHTA, FQGTGA. Trimming removed 2 bases from V and 4 bases from J, with 8 bases in between. The CDR3 has 13 residues. Sequenced material: PBMCs, taken at surgery. The clonotype was recovered from a female donor with early-stage non-small cell lung cancer. This sequence joins TRBV7-3 and TRBJ1-2; possibly TRBD1 for D (5 bases). Written as DNA, the CDR3 is TGTGCCAGCAGCTTACAGGGAGGCTATGGCTACACCTTC. It translates to CASSLQGGYGYTF.